This is a list of T cell receptor beta chains from one sample in a study of cytomegalovirus exposure and HLA in healthy donors. This table comes from immunoSEQ multiplex PCR, and its TCRdb copy is limited to in-frame clones, with some not included. This repertoire includes approximately 54,000 clones. Sequenced input: PBMCs. The receptors come from a middle-aged woman in good health and CMV-seronegative. Each CDR3 is given with its conserved first and last residue. A D gene is named only where the DNA matches it firmly.

v_call	j_call	d_call	cdr3_aa	cdr3_nt
TRBV6-1	TRBJ2-7	.	CASSEAGAFYEQYF	TGTGCCAGCAGTGAAGCTGGGGCTTTCTACGAGCAGTACTTC
TRBV19	TRBJ2-4	TRBD2	CASSMTGGGKNIQYF	TGTGCCAGTAGTATGACCGGGGGGGGAAAAAACATTCAGTACTTC
TRBV6-5	TRBJ1-2	.	CASSYSPHGPGNGYTF	TGTGCCAGCAGTTACTCGCCGCATGGCCCAGGGAATGGCTACACCTTC
TRBV7-9	TRBJ1-6	.	CASSLEGVVGTHSPLHF	TGTGCCAGCAGCTTAGAGGGGGTGGTAGGGACGCATTCACCCCTACACTTT
TRBV11-2	TRBJ2-1	TRBD1	CASSLDFGTGFNEQFF	TGTGCCAGCAGCTTAGATTTCGGGACAGGGTTCAATGAGCAGTTCTTC
TRBV18	TRBJ1-2	.	CASSPPGSAWGYTF	TGTGCCAGCTCACCACCAGGGAGCGCATGGGGCTACACCTTC
TRBV7-3	TRBJ2-3	TRBD2	CASSAGLAETDTQYF	TGTGCCAGCAGCGCGGGACTAGCGGAAACAGATACGCAGTATTTT
TRBV7-9	TRBJ1-2	.	CASSSVTGWHGYTF	TGTGCCAGCAGCTCGGTTACAGGATGGCATGGCTACACCTTC
TRBV5-1	TRBJ2-2	TRBD2	CASSTALAGGYTGELFF	TGCGCCAGCAGCACCGCCCTAGCGGGAGGTTACACCGGGGAGCTGTTTTTT
TRBV2	TRBJ2-2	TRBD2	CASSFGLAAGELFF	TGTGCCAGCAGTTTCGGACTAGCTGCTGGGGAGCTGTTTTTT
TRBV5-1	TRBJ2-3	TRBD2	CASSLQSGGAGRTDTQYF	TGCGCCAGCAGCTTACAAAGCGGGGGGGCCGGTCGAACAGATACGCAGTATTTT
TRBV7-6	TRBJ2-3	TRBD2	CASSLVAGASTDTQYF	TGTGCCAGCAGCTTAGTAGCGGGGGCCAGCACAGATACGCAGTATTTT
TRBV4-3	TRBJ1-1	.	CASSQDQVNTEAFF	TGCGCCAGCAGCCAAGACCAGGTGAACACTGAAGCTTTCTTT
TRBV6-1	TRBJ2-1	.	CASTYDSSSYNEQFF	TGTGCCAGCACCTACGACTCAAGCTCCTACAATGAGCAGTTCTTC
TRBV2	TRBJ1-4	.	CASNGQLGNEKLFF	TGTGCCAGCAATGGACAGCTGGGGAATGAAAAACTGTTTTTT
TRBV27	TRBJ1-5	TRBD1	CASSPLTGGGAEGQPQHF	TGTGCCAGCAGTCCCCTCACAGGGGGCGGTGCGGAAGGGCAGCCCCAGCATTTT
TRBV7-6	TRBJ2-5	TRBD1	CASSPGQGGMETQYF	TGTGCCAGCAGCCCAGGACAGGGCGGTATGGAGACCCAGTACTTC
TRBV18	TRBJ1-5	.	CASPGISDGPYQPQHF	TGTGCCAGCCCGGGGATTTCGGACGGGCCCTATCAGCCCCAGCATTTT
TRBV7-6	TRBJ1-4	TRBD1	CASSRGQGANGNEKLFF	TGTGCCAGCAGCCGTGGACAGGGGGCGAACGGTAATGAAAAACTGTTTTTT
TRBV19	TRBJ2-7	TRBD1	CASSIGTGNYEQYF	TGTGCCAGTAGTATCGGGACAGGCAACTACGAGCAGTACTTC
TRBV5-1	TRBJ2-6	TRBD1	CASSLSLGTGVSGANVLTF	TGCGCCAGCAGCTTGTCTTTAGGGACAGGGGTTTCTGGGGCCAACGTCCTGACTTTC
TRBV10-3	TRBJ2-7	TRBD2	CAISELAGGEYEQYF	TGTGCCATCAGTGAGCTAGCGGGAGGTGAATACGAGCAGTACTTC
TRBV5-8	TRBJ1-1	TRBD1	CASSADRTHTEAFF	TGTGCCAGCAGCGCGGACAGGACACACACTGAAGCTTTCTTT
TRBV6-5	TRBJ2-3	.	CASSYSGERFRPLF	TGTGCCAGCAGTTACTCGGGCGAAAGATTTCGTCCCCTTTTT
TRBV7-6	TRBJ2-3	TRBD2	CASSRTSGALTDTQYF	TGTGCCAGCAGCCGCACTAGCGGGGCCCTAACAGATACGCAGTATTTT
TRBV9	TRBJ2-5	.	CASSSRSGQRQYF	TGTGCCAGCAGCTCCCGTAGTGGCCAGCGACAGTACTTC
TRBV9	TRBJ1-3	TRBD1	CASSPQGAGTGNTIYF	TGTGCCAGCAGCCCACAGGGGGCAGGGACTGGAAACACCATATATTTT
TRBV7-8	TRBJ1-4	TRBD1	CASSLEGAATNEKLFF	TGTGCCAGCAGCTTAGAGGGGGCAGCAACTAATGAAAAACTGTTTTTT
TRBV7-2	TRBJ2-1	TRBD2	CASSLRSGTDGNEQFF	TGTGCCAGCAGCTTAAGGAGCGGGACCGACGGCAATGAGCAGTTCTTC
TRBV28	TRBJ1-2	.	CASKISGIYGYTF	TGTGCCAGCAAGATCTCCGGGATCTATGGCTACACCTTC
TRBV28	TRBJ2-7	TRBD2	CASTDSGRSSYEQYF	TGTGCCAGCACCGACAGCGGGAGGAGCTCCTACGAGCAGTACTTC
TRBV28	TRBJ2-7	.	CASVRGGNYEQYF	TGTGCCAGCGTGCGGGGCGGAAACTACGAGCAGTACTTC
TRBV7-3	TRBJ2-2	.	CASRLQVEGELFF	TGTGCCAGCAGGCTACAGGTCGAGGGGGAGCTGTTTTTT
TRBV19	TRBJ2-7	.	CASSIMDSAYEQYF	TGTGCCAGTAGTATCATGGACAGCGCCTACGAGCAGTACTTC
TRBV18	TRBJ1-5	.	CASSPGQGGQPQHF	TGTGCCAGCTCACCAGGGCAGGGAGGACAGCCCCAGCATTTT
TRBV4-3	TRBJ1-5	.	CASSQDHGDQHQHF	TGCGCCAGCAGCCAAGACCACGGAGATCAGCACCAGCATTTT
TRBV7-2	TRBJ1-6	.	CASSLQTPGQGNSPLHF	TGTGCCAGCAGCTTACAGACCCCAGGACAAGGGAATTCACCCCTCCACTTT